Listed below are T cell receptor beta chains from one sample, sequenced in a study of blood T cell repertoires in COVID-19. The data were produced by immunoSEQ multiplex PCR, yet TCRdb's version contains in-frame clones alone and is incomplete. Among 51,000 or so clones listed, 70% to 90% were seen once. The specimen sequenced was peripheral blood. The source of these receptors is an elderly man with acute or convalescent COVID-19. CDR3s include the opening cysteine and the closing phenylalanine or tryptophan. The order of the fields is CDR3 DNA, CDR3 protein, J gene, V gene, D gene, clone size. A D gene is named only where the DNA matches it firmly. Rows may omit the clone size; those that give it use once, few, many or a size class.

DNA: TGTGCCAGCAGACGGACAGGGGAAGTAAATCAGCCCCAGCATTTT
CDR3: CASRRTGEVNQPQHF
J: TRBJ1-5
V: TRBV2
D: TRBD1
size: .

DNA: TGTGCCAGCACCGCCAACAGGGGCGCTGAAGCTTTCTTT
CDR3: CASTANRGAEAFF
J: TRBJ1-1
V: TRBV12-3/TRBV12-4
D: TRBD1
size: .

DNA: TGTGCCAGCAGCCGACAGGGGGTACACAATGAGCAGTTCTTC
CDR3: CASSRQGVHNEQFF
J: TRBJ2-1
V: TRBV11-3
D: TRBD1
size: .

DNA: TGTGCCAGCAGTGAAAAGGAGGGGGCGCCCTACAATGAGCAGTTCTTC
CDR3: CASSEKEGAPYNEQFF
J: TRBJ2-1
V: TRBV6-1
D: .
size: .

DNA: TGTGCCAGCAGCCCAACCGGGACAGGGGTCTACAATGAGCAGTTCTTC
CDR3: CASSPTGTGVYNEQFF
J: TRBJ2-1
V: TRBV28
D: TRBD1
size: .

DNA: TGTGCCATCAGTCCGACAGACGGTGAGCAGTTCTTC
CDR3: CAISPTDGEQFF
J: TRBJ2-1
V: TRBV10-3
D: .
size: .

DNA: TGTGCCAGCAGCGTTTACAGCCTCGGAAACACCATATATTTT
CDR3: CASSVYSLGNTIYF
J: TRBJ1-3
V: TRBV9
D: .
size: .

DNA: TGTGCCAGCAGTAAGGACAGGGGTGGATCCTATAATTCACCCCTCCACTTT
CDR3: CASSKDRGGSYNSPLHF
J: TRBJ1-6
V: TRBV2
D: TRBD1
size: few

DNA: TGCGCCAGCAGCCAAAGCCCTACAGGGGTCGATGAGCAGTTCTTC
CDR3: CASSQSPTGVDEQFF
J: TRBJ2-1
V: TRBV5-1
D: TRBD1
size: .

DNA: TGCAGCGTTCTAGGGACTGGGCAAGAGACCCAGTACTTC
CDR3: CSVLGTGQETQYF
J: TRBJ2-5
V: TRBV29-1
D: .
size: .

DNA: TGCGCCAGCAGCTTGCCTAGCACAGATACGCAGTATTTT
CDR3: CASSLPSTDTQYF
J: TRBJ2-3
V: TRBV5-1
D: .
size: .

DNA: TGCAGCGTGCAACAGGGGGCGCGTGAAAAACTGTTTTTT
CDR3: CSVQQGAREKLFF
J: TRBJ1-4
V: TRBV29-1
D: TRBD1
size: .

DNA: TGTGCCAGCAGTTACGGGGGGCCCAAGTACAATGAGCAGTTCTTC
CDR3: CASSYGGPKYNEQFF
J: TRBJ2-1
V: TRBV5-4
D: .
size: .

DNA: TGTGCCAGCAGTGCCCAGGGTGGGGGGTTTGCAACTAATGAAAAACTGTTTTTT
CDR3: CASSAQGGGFATNEKLFF
J: TRBJ1-4
V: TRBV6-1
D: .
size: .

DNA: TGTGCCAGCAGTGTACGGGGGACAGTCAATCAGCCCCAGCATTTT
CDR3: CASSVRGTVNQPQHF
J: TRBJ1-5
V: TRBV28
D: TRBD1
size: once

DNA: TGCAGCGCTCGGACAGGGCGGACGAACACTGAAGCTTTCTTT
CDR3: CSARTGRTNTEAFF
J: TRBJ1-1
V: TRBV29-1
D: TRBD1
size: .

DNA: TGTGCCAGCAGTTCCGGACAGGGCAGGACAGATACGCAGTATTTT
CDR3: CASSSGQGRTDTQYF
J: TRBJ2-3
V: TRBV11-3
D: TRBD1
size: .

DNA: TGTGCCAGCAGGGGACCTTCGACAGGGGGCCATCGCACTGAAGCTTTCTTT
CDR3: CASRGPSTGGHRTEAFF
J: TRBJ1-1
V: TRBV2
D: TRBD1
size: .

DNA: TGTGCCAGTAGCCGCGGGAGGCAGGGGGAAGATACGCAGTATTTT
CDR3: CASSRGRQGEDTQYF
J: TRBJ2-3
V: TRBV19
D: .
size: .

DNA: TGTGCCAGCAGGTTTGGGCGGGGGGCGCCTGGGGGCTACACCTTC
CDR3: CASRFGRGAPGGYTF
J: TRBJ1-2
V: TRBV27
D: .
size: .

DNA: TGTGCCAGCAGCTTAACAGTGACGGCGAACACCGGGGAGCTGTTTTTT
CDR3: CASSLTVTANTGELFF
J: TRBJ2-2
V: TRBV11-2
D: .
size: .

DNA: TGCGCCAGCAGCCCGACAGGGACTGAAAAACTGTTTTTT
CDR3: CASSPTGTEKLFF
J: TRBJ1-4
V: TRBV5-1
D: TRBD1
size: .

DNA: TGTGCCAGCAGCTGGCACCGGGACAGAATCAATCAGCCCCAGCATTTT
CDR3: CASSWHRDRINQPQHF
J: TRBJ1-5
V: TRBV11-3
D: TRBD1
size: .

DNA: TGTGCCAGCAGCCAGACCACGGGTAGCCGCTACGAGCAGTACTTC
CDR3: CASSQTTGSRYEQYF
J: TRBJ2-7
V: TRBV3-1/TRBV3-2
D: .
size: .